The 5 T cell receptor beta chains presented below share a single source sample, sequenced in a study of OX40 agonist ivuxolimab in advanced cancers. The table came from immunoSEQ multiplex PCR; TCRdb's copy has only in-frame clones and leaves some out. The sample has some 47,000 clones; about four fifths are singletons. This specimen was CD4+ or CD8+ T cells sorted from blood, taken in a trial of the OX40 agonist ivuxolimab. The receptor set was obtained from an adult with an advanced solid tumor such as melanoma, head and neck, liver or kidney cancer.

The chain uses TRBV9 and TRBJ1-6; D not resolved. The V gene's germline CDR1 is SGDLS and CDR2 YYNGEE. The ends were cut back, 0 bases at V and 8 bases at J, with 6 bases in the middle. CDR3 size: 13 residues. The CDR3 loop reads CASSVGGDSPLHF. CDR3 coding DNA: TGTGCCAGCAGCGTAGGTGGAGATTCACCCCTCCACTTT.

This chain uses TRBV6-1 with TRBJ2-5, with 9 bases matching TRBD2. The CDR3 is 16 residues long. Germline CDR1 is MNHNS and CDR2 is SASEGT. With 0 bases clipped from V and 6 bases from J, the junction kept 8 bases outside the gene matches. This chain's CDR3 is CASSEAGASGMKTQYF. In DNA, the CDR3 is TGTGCCAGCAGTGAAGCGGGGGCTAGCGGGATGAAGACCCAGTACTTC.

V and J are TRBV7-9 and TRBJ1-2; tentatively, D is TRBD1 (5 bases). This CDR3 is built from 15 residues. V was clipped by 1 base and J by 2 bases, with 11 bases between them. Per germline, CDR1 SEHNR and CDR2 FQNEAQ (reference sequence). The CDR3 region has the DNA TGTGCCAGCAGCTTAGGCAGGGCATCCAACTATGGCTACACCTTC. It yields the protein CASSLGRASNYGYTF.

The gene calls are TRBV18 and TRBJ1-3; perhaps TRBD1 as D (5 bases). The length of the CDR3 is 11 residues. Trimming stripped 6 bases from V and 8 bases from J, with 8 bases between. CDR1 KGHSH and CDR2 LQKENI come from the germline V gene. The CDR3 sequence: CASSPGDTIYF. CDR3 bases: TGTGCCAGCTCGCCGGGGGACACCATATATTTT.

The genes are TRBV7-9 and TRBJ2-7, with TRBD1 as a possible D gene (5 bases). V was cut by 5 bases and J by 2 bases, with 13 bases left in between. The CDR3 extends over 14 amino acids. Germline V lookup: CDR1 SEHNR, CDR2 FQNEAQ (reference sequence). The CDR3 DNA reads TGTGCCAGCAGCCCGGACACCCCCCCCTACGAGCAGTACTTC. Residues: CASSPDTPPYEQYF. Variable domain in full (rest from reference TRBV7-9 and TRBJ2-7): DTGVSQNPRHKITKRGQNVTFRCDPISEHNRLYWYRQTLGQGPEFLTYFQNEAQLEKSRLLSDRFSAERPKGSFSTLEIQRTEQGDSAMYLCASSPDTPPYEQYFGPGTRLTVT.